The T cell receptor beta chain described here comes from a study of T cells in Graves' hyperthyroidism and ophthalmopathy. Regarding this clonotype: Its cognate antigen is unknown.

There are 14 residues in the CDR3. V lost 7 bases to trimming and J lost 2 bases, with 14 bases between them. CDR1 and CDR2 (germline): SGHDN, FVKESK. Whole-study results and caveats: Ophthalmopathy stood apart from stable hyperthyroidism in a 13 V-J model. Median prediction lead before ophthalmopathy onset was about 6.5 months with the model. Most thyroid-expanded clonotypes above 0.001 were also found in blood.

Orbital computed tomography, thyroid ultrasound, serum thyroxine and TRAb, and clinical symptoms together informed the diagnoses. TCR beta CDR3 region amplification was performed from RNA transcripts. During a first-round RT-PCR of the TCR CDR3, the HTBI primer set was used. TCRdb re-called the multiplex PCR reads through MiXCR, storing one row per CDR3 protein. The data hold 480,000 or so distinct CDR3 sequences, with 35% to 50% observed a single time. The chain links TRBV14 to TRBJ1-2, with D possibly TRBD1 on 5 matching bases. Input material: peripheral blood or thyroid tissue (not recorded which). This TCR derives from an adult woman with Graves' disease, either hyperthyroidism or ophthalmopathy (not recorded which). The CDR3, as DNA: TGTGCCAGCACAACTTGGGACGGAAACTATGGCTACACCTTC. Amino acid sequence: CASTTWDGNYGYTF.